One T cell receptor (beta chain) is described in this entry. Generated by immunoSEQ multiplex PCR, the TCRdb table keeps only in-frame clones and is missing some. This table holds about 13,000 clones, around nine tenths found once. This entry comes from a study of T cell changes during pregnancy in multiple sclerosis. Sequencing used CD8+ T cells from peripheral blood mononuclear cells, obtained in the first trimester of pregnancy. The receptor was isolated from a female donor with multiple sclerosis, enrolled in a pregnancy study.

The CDR3 loop is CSVEDRMRIEQFF. The DNA for the CDR3 is TGCAGCGTTGAAGATCGAATGAGGATTGAGCAGTTCTTC. The chain carries TRBV29-1 and TRBJ2-1; the D is unclear. Between the trimmed V and J ends, which lost 0 bases and 9 bases, there was a span of 12 bases. The CDR3 length is 13 residues. Germline CDR1 is SQVTM and CDR2 is ANQGSEA.